This paragraph reports one T cell receptor (beta chain). Its antigen is currently unknown. Some clones are missing from TCRdb's copy, which holds only in-frame ones; the method was immunoSEQ multiplex PCR. Of about 2,200,000 clones in the sample, 85% to 95% were seen once. This specimen comes from a study of shared clonotypes between healthy human individuals. Study information: Every donor yielded three CD4 naive, three CD4 memory, two CD8 naive and one CD8 memory plate. Study conclusions and caveats: Non-shared clonotypes had lower generation probabilities than clonotypes shared by all four sorted-subset donors. The study found 4.5% to 6% of naive CD4 clonotypes shared across a few donors.

The naive CD8 population came from CD45RO-negative cells selected for CCR7, without terminally differentiated effector memory CD45RA+ cells. Trimming pared 0 bases from V and 2 bases from J, leaving 3 bases between. CDR3 length equals 13 residues. Germline V CDR1 and CDR2: SEHNR, FQNEAQ (reference sequence). Sequencing was carried out using naive CD8+ T cells from PBMCs. The chain has TRBV7-9 and TRBJ2-3; no clear D gene. The TCR was taken from a man younger than 35 in good health. Some clones in this sample may be carry-over from other donors' samples. This CDR3 reads CASSLAPTDTQYF. CDR3 in DNA: TGTGCCAGCAGCTTAGCCCCCACAGATACGCAGTATTTT.